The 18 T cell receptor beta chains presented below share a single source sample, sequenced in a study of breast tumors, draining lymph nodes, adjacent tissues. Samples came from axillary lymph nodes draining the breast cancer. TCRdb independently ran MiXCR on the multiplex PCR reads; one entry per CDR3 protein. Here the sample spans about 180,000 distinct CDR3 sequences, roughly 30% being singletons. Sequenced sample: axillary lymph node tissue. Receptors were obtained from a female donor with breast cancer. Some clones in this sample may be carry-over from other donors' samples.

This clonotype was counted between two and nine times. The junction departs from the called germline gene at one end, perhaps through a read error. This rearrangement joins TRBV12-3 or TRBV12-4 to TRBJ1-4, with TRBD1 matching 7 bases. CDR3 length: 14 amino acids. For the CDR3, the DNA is TGTGCCAGCAGTCTGACAGGGCTTCGTGAAGAACTGTTTTTT. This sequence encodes CASSLTGLREELFF.

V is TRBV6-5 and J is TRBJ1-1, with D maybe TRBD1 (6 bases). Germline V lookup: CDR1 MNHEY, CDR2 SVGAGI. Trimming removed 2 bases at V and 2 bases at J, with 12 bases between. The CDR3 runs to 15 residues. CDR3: CASSYGGGRNTEAFF. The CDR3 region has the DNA TGTGCCAGCAGTTACGGCGGGGGGCGAAACACTGAAGCTTTCTTT.

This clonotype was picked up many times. The CDR3 sequence: CASSWGDRGHSPLHF. The CDR3 nucleotides are TGTGCCAGCAGTTGGGGCGACAGGGGGCATTCACCCCTCCACTTT. The chain uses TRBV27 and TRBJ1-6; 10 bases are shared with TRBD1. Losses at the gene ends were 4 bases for V and 8 bases for J; bases not matched to a gene: 5. The CDR3 loop spans 15 amino acids. From germline, CDR1 is MNHEY and CDR2 SMNVEV (reference sequence).

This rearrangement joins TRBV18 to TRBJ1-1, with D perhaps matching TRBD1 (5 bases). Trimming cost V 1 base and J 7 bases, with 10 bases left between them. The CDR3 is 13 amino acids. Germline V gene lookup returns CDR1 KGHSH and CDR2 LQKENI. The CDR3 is CASSPLQASEAFF. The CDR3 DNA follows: TGTGCCAGCTCACCACTACAGGCTAGTGAAGCTTTCTTT.

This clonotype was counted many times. The CDR3 spells CASSPTGQADYGYTF. For the CDR3, the DNA is TGTGCCAGCTCACCAACAGGACAGGCGGACTATGGCTACACCTTC. The V gene is TRBV18, the J gene TRBJ1-2; 7 bases are shared with TRBD1. J lost 3 bases, V lost 2 bases, and 6 bases had no gene match. The CDR3 length is 15 residues. Germline V gives CDR1 KGHSH, CDR2 LQKENI.

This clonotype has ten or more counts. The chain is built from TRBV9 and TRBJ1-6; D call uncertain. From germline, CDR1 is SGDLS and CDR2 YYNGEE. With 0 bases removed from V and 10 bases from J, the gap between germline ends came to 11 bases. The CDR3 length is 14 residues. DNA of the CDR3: TGTGCCAGCAGCGTAGAGGGTTCGCGGTCACCCCTCCACTTT. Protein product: CASSVEGSRSPLHF.

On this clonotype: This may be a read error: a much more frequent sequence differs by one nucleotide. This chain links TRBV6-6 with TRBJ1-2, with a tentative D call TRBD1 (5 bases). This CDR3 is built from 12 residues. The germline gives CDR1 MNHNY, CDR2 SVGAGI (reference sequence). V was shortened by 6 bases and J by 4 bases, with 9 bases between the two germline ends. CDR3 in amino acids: CASRTGVYGYTF. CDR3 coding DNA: TGTGCCAGCAGGACGGGGGTCTATGGCTACACCTTC.

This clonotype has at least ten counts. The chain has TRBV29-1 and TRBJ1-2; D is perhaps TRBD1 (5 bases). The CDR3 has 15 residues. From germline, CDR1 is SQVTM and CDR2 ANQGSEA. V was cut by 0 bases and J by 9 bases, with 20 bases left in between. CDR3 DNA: TGCAGCGTTGAAGATGGGATGGGGGTTATGGGGAGCTACACCTTC. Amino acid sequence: CSVEDGMGVMGSYTF.

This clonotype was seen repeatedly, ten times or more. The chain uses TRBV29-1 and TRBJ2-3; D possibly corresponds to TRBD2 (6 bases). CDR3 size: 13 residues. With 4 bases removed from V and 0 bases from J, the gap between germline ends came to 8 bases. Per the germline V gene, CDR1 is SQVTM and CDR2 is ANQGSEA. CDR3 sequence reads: CSVGRDSTDTQYF. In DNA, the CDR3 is TGCAGCGTTGGGAGGGACAGCACAGATACGCAGTATTTT.

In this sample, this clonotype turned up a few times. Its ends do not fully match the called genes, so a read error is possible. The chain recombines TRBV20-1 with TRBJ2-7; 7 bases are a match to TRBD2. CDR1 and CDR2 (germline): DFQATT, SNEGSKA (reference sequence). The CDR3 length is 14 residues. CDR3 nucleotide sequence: TGCAGTGCTAGAGCCGGGACTAACTCCTCCGAGCAGTACTTC. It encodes CSARAGTNSSEQYF.

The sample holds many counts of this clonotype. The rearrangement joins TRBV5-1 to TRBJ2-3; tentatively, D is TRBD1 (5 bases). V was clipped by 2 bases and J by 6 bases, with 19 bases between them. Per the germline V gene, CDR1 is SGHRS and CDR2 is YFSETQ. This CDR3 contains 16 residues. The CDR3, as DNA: TGCGCCAGCAGCTTCAGGGTAGGTGGGCTCGGTGATACGCAGTATTTT. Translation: CASSFRVGGLGDTQYF.

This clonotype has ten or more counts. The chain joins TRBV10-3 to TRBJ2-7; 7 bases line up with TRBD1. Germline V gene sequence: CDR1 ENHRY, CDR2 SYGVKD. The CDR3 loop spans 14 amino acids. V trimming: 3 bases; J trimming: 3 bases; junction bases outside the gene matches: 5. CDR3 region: CAISDGTDHYEQYF. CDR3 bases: TGTGCCATCAGTGATGGGACAGACCACTACGAGCAGTACTTC.

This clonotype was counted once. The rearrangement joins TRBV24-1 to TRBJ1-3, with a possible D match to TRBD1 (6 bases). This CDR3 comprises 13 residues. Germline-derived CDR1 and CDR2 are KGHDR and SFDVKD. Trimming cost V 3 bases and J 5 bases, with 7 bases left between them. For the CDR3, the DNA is TGTGCCACCAGTGATGGGGGCCGAAACACCATATATTTT. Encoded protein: CATSDGGRNTIYF.

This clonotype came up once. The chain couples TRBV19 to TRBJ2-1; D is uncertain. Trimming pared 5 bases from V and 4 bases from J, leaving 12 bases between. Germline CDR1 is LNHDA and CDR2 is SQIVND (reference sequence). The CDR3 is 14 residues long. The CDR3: CASSAIAVYNEQFF. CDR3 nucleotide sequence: TGTGCCAGTAGTGCCATAGCAGTGTACAATGAGCAGTTCTTC.

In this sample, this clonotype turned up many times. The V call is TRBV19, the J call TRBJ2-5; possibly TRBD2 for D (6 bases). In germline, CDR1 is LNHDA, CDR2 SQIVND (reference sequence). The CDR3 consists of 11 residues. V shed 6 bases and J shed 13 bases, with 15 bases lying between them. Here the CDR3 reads CASRMGGYSYF. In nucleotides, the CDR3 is TGTGCCAGTAGAATGGGAGGCTATTCGTACTTC.

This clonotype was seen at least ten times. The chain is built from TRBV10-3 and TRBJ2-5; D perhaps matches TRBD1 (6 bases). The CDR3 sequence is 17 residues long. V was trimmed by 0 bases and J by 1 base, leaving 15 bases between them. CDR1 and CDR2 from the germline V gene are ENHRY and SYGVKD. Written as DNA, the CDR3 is TGTGCCATCAGTGAGTCGCTTACAGGGACCCGCCAAGAGACCCAGTACTTC. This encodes CAISESLTGTRQETQYF.

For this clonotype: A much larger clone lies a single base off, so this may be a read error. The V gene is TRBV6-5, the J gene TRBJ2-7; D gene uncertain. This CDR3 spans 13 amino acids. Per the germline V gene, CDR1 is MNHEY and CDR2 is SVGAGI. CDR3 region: CASRDISSYGQYF. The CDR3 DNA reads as TGTGCCAGCAGAGACATATCTTCCTACGGGCAGTACTTC.

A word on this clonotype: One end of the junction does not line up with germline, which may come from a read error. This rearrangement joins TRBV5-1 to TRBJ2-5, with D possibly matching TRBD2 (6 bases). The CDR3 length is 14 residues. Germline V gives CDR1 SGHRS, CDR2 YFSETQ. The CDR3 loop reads CVSSLEGNQETQYF. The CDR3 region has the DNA TGCGTCAGCAGCTTGGAGGGAAACCAAGAGACCCAGTACTTC.